The 13 T cell receptor beta chains given below trace back to one sample, sequenced in a study of blood T cell repertoires in COVID-19. Assay: immunoSEQ multiplex PCR; the TCRdb copy retains only in-frame clones and omits some. The table includes 390,000 or so clones, around 86% detected once. Sequencing was done on a sample of PBMCs or T cells enriched from blood (not recorded which). These receptors originate from a woman aged 50 to 60 who had recovered from COVID-19.

With regard to this clone: At the DNA level, this CDR3 is encoded by other sequences in the same sample as well. The chain employs TRBV3-1 (or the pseudogene TRBV3-2) and TRBJ1-1; D is uncertain. Germline V gene lookup returns CDR1 LGHDT and CDR2 YNNKEL (reference sequence). The CDR3 length is 13 residues. Trimming shortened V by 1 base and J by 1 base, and 4 bases separated the two germline ends. The CDR3 reads CASSQVRNTEAFF. CDR3 nucleotide sequence: TGTGCCAGCAGCCAAGTCCGGAACACTGAAGCTTTCTTT.

This rearrangement joins TRBV4-2 to TRBJ1-6; D is unclear. V gave up 4 bases and J gave up 2 bases, with 12 bases separating them. Per germline, CDR1 LGHNA and CDR2 YNFKEQ. The length of the CDR3 is 16 residues. This CDR3 is CASSLRPDTYNSPLHF. The CDR3 bases are TGTGCCAGCAGCCTCAGACCTGACACCTATAATTCACCCCTCCACTTT.

The chain recombines TRBV5-1 with TRBJ2-3, with 7 bases aligning to TRBD1. This CDR3 has 14 residues. Germline V gene data show CDR1 as SGHRS and CDR2 as YFSETQ. With 4 bases clipped from V and 5 bases from J, the junction kept 7 bases outside the gene matches. The CDR3 spells CASSRGQSEDTQYF. CDR3 DNA sequence: TGCGCCAGCAGCCGGGGACAGTCAGAAGATACGCAGTATTTT. Drawing the rest from reference TRBV5-1 and TRBJ2-3, the complete variable domain is KAGVTQTPRYLIKTRGQQVTLSCSPISGHRSVSWYQQTPGQGLQFLFEYFSETQRNKGNFPGRFSGRQFSNSRSEMNVSTLELGDSALYLCASSRGQSEDTQYFGPGTRLTVL.

J is TRBJ1-2 and V is TRBV5-5; TRBD1 might be the D (5 bases). V lost 1 base and J lost 5, with 15 bases in between. The germline V gene encodes CDR1 SGHKS and CDR2 YYEKEE (reference sequence). The CDR3 sequence is 15 residues long. CDR3 sequence reads: CASSLYAGGRYGYTF. The DNA for the CDR3 is TGTGCCAGCAGCTTGTATGCGGGGGGGAGGTATGGCTACACCTTC.

Only one count was recorded for this clone. The rearrangement links TRBV7-2 to TRBJ1-6, with no clear D. Germline lookup yields CDR1 SGHTA and CDR2 FQGNSA. The CDR3 has 12 amino acids. Trimming removed 5 bases from V and 9 bases from J, with 8 bases in between. The CDR3 loop is CASSLLASPLHF. DNA of the CDR3: TGTGCCAGCAGCCTTCTAGCTTCACCCCTCCACTTT.

This clone was seen more than once but under ten times. The chain joins TRBV19 to TRBJ2-7; unclear D gene. Germline-derived CDR1 and CDR2 are LNHDA and SQIVND (reference sequence). Between the trimmed V and J ends, which lost 0 bases and 1 base, there was a span of 7 bases. This CDR3 region has 14 residues. CDR3 bases: TGTGCCAGTAGTATAGATTCGGTTTCCTACGAGCAGTACTTC. Translation gives CASSIDSVSYEQYF.

The V call is TRBV7-9, the J call TRBJ1-2, with D tentatively TRBD1 (6 bases). This CDR3 has 14 residues. CDR1 is SEHNR and CDR2 is FQNEAQ in the germline V gene (reference sequence). Trimming removed 11 bases at V and 5 bases at J, with 21 bases between. For the CDR3, the DNA is TGTGCCTCGGACAGCTCAGGTTCAAGTTATGGCTACACCTTC. Protein sequence: CASDSSGSSYGYTF.

The CDR3 loop is CASSPYGASSGNTIYF. CDR3 in DNA: TGTGCCAGCAGTCCCTACGGAGCCAGCTCTGGAAACACCATATATTTT. V usage is TRBV27 and J usage is TRBJ1-3; D unresolved. The CDR3 runs 16 residues. Trimming stripped 5 bases from V and 0 bases from J, with 14 bases between. The V gene's germline CDR1 is MNHEY and CDR2 SMNVEV (reference sequence).

CDR3 in amino acids: CAISVEQTGGVSNYGYTF. CDR3 DNA sequence: TGTGCCATCAGTGTTGAACAGACAGGGGGCGTATCTAACTATGGCTACACCTTC. The rearrangement joins TRBV10-3 to TRBJ1-2; TRBD1 matches at 10 bases. CDR1 is ENHRY, CDR2 SYGVKD, per germline. The CDR3 is made up of 18 amino acids. The junction had 11 bases not matched to a gene; V was cut back by 4 bases and J by 0 bases.

This clone was seen only once. The rearrangement joins TRBV9 to TRBJ1-2; 7 bases fit TRBD1. This CDR3 is 14 amino acids long. V lost 0 bases to trimming and J lost 8 bases; unmatched junction nucleotides: 7. Germline V CDR1 and CDR2: SGDLS, YYNGEE. CDR3 in amino acids: CASSVGTGVFGYTF. The CDR3, as DNA: TGTGCCAGCAGCGTAGGTACAGGGGTTTTCGGCTACACCTTC.

This chain uses TRBV9 with TRBJ2-3, with TRBD2 as a possible D gene (5 bases). Germline CDR1 reads SGDLS; CDR2 reads YYNGEE. Trimming cost V 3 bases and J 4 bases, with 9 bases left between them. The CDR3 extends over 13 amino acids. DNA of the CDR3: TGTGCCAGCAGCGAGGGAGTCCCAGATACGCAGTATTTT. Amino acid sequence: CASSEGVPDTQYF.

J is TRBJ2-7 and V is TRBV7-9, with 9 bases aligning to TRBD1. Germline V gene lookup returns CDR1 SEHNR and CDR2 FQNEAQ (reference sequence). This CDR3 is built from 15 residues. V lost 3 bases to trimming and J lost 0 bases; unmatched junction nucleotides: 3. This CDR3 is CASSFGQGSSYEQYF. For the CDR3, the DNA is TGTGCCAGCAGCTTCGGACAGGGGAGCTCCTACGAGCAGTACTTC.

The chain is built from TRBV23-1 and TRBJ2-5, with D perhaps TRBD1 (5 bases). TRBV23-1 is treated as an ORF (open reading frame) with a function not yet certain. Between the trimmed V and J ends, which lost 2 bases and 2 bases, there was a span of 9 bases. The CDR3 is 14 residues long. CDR3 in amino acids: CASSQPDRQETQYF. The CDR3 DNA reads TGCGCCAGCAGTCAACCCGACAGACAAGAGACCCAGTACTTC.